This passage covers 25 T cell receptor beta chains from one sample sequenced in a study of response to subunit inactivated influenza vaccine (dated by TCRdb to 2016 to 2019). Library prep was done by RT-PCR. The run used an Illumina HiSeq 2500. The raw public data were reprocessed by TCRdb itself: fastp quality trimming at Q25, MiXCR clonotype calling, in-frame beta chains only. Rows merge per CDR3 protein into single entries with the most common DNA and genes. This sample comprises 290,000 or so distinct CDR3 sequences, approximately 23% of them detected only once. The ten largest make up 10% of the sample. The sample here was PBMCs from blood, taken about 19 months after vaccination. Receptor source: a man in his fifties or sixties who received an inactivated influenza vaccine. Donor details come from another sample of the same person, matched by shared clones.

A remark on this clonotype: This may come from a read error, since a much larger clone is one base off. The V and J genes are TRBV4-3 and TRBJ2-5, with 7 bases matching TRBD2. In germline, CDR1 is LGHNA, CDR2 YSLEER. With 0 bases clipped from V and 4 bases from J, the junction kept 11 bases outside the gene matches. The CDR3 has 17 amino acids. CDR3 nucleotide sequence: TGCGCCAGCAGCCAAGATCTTCCGCGGGGGTCCCGAGAGACCCAGTACTTC. As protein: CASSQDLPRGSRETQYF.

J is TRBJ2-7 and V is TRBV20-1; 8 bases align to TRBD1. In germline, CDR1 is DFQATT, CDR2 SNEGSKA (reference sequence). V was pared by 5 bases and J by 5 bases, with 8 bases of the junction left unmatched. The length of the CDR3 is 13 residues. The CDR3 reads CSAPGTGFNEQYF. In DNA form, the CDR3 reads TGCAGTGCTCCCGGGACAGGATTCAACGAGCAGTACTTC.

The V gene is TRBV5-1, the J gene TRBJ2-3; D is perhaps TRBD2 (6 bases). Germline lookup yields CDR1 SGHRS and CDR2 YFSETQ. There are 16 residues in the CDR3. V lost 2 bases and J 3 bases, leaving 16 bases between the germline ends. The CDR3 sequence: CASSFISGALTDTQYF. The DNA of the CDR3 is TGCGCCAGCAGCTTCATCTCGGGAGCCCTGACAGATACGCAGTATTTT.

J is TRBJ1-2 and V is TRBV5-6, with D possibly TRBD1 on 5 matching bases. Germline V gene data show CDR1 as SGHDT and CDR2 as YYEEEE. This CDR3 has 13 residues. Trimming stripped 4 bases from V and 6 bases from J, with 13 bases between. CDR3 bases: TGTGCCAGCAGCACGGGACTGGCAAATGGCTACACCTTC. The encoded protein is CASSTGLANGYTF.

This clonotype was seen only a few times. The chain employs TRBV7-2 and TRBJ1-2; 8 nucleotides match TRBD1. Germline CDR1 is SGHTA and CDR2 is FQGNSA. Trimming cost V 4 bases and J 5 bases; bases outside gene matches: 15. This CDR3 region has 17 residues. In DNA form, the CDR3 reads TGTGCCAGCAGCTCGTACATACAGGGGGGATCTCGTTATGGCTACACCTTC. Residues: CASSSYIQGGSRYGYTF. The entire variable domain, with the rest obtained from reference TRBV7-2 and TRBJ1-2, is as follows: GAGVSQSPSNKVTEKGKDVELRCDPISGHTALYWYRQSLGQGLEFLIYFQGNSAPDKSGLPSDRFSAERTGGSVSTLTIQRTQQEDSAVYLCASSSYIQGGSRYGYTFGSGTRLTVV.

J is TRBJ2-5 and V is TRBV20-1; unclear D gene. Germline V lookup: CDR1 DFQATT, CDR2 SNEGSKA (reference sequence). With 5 bases removed from V and 4 bases from J, the gap between germline ends came to 14 bases. There are 13 residues in the CDR3. The CDR3 DNA follows: TGCAGTGCTTGGCCCCCTAGTTTAGAGACCCAGTACTTC. Amino acid sequence: CSAWPPSLETQYF.

The sample holds a few counts of this clonotype. The chain joins TRBV28 to TRBJ2-7; possibly TRBD1 for D (6 bases). V was trimmed by 3 bases and J by 4 bases, leaving 13 bases between them. Germline loops: CDR1 MDHEN, CDR2 SYDVKM. The CDR3 consists of 14 residues. CDR3 bases: TGTGCCAGCAGTTTGTCTCAGGGACAATACGAGCAGTACTTC. This translates into CASSLSQGQYEQYF.

J is TRBJ2-5 and V is TRBV4-3, with D perhaps TRBD1 (5 bases). CDR1 is LGHNA, CDR2 YSLEER, per germline. This CDR3 contains 13 residues. With 1 base removed from V and 3 bases from J, the gap between germline ends came to 6 bases. The CDR3 sequence: CASSQVGEETQYF. As DNA, the CDR3 is TGCGCCAGCAGCCAAGTAGGGGAAGAGACCCAGTACTTC.

The chain is built from TRBV9 and TRBJ2-3; 7 nucleotides agree with TRBD2. CDR3 length equals 18 residues. Per the germline V gene, CDR1 is SGDLS and CDR2 is YYNGEE. V lost 2 bases, J lost 2 bases, and 14 bases stayed unmatched. The CDR3 protein is CASSVEALRTSVTDTQYF. CDR3 DNA sequence: TGTGCCAGCAGCGTGGAGGCCTTAAGGACTAGTGTCACAGATACGCAGTATTTT.

This clonotype was observed at least ten times. The gene calls are TRBV5-6 and TRBJ2-2, with TRBD1 identical over 8 bases. Germline V gene lookup returns CDR1 SGHDT and CDR2 YYEEEE. The CDR3 consists of 15 residues. Trimming cost V 3 bases and J 5 bases; bases outside gene matches: 6. This CDR3 is CASSSGQAVTGELFF. The CDR3 coding sequence is TGTGCCAGCAGCTCGGGACAGGCAGTAACCGGGGAGCTGTTTTTT.

In this sample, this clonotype turned up a few times. V gene TRBV5-5 combines with J gene TRBJ2-1, with TRBD1 matching 7 bases. CDR1 SGHKS and CDR2 YYEKEE come from the germline V gene (reference sequence). The CDR3 covers 15 residues. V lost 4 bases and J lost 7; bases outside the gene matches: 11. The chain's CDR3 is CASSLDRDRDNEQFF. As DNA, the CDR3 is TGTGCCAGCAGCCTCGACAGGGATCGGGATAATGAGCAGTTCTTC.

This sequence joins TRBV6-5 and TRBJ2-7; 7 bases map to TRBD1. CDR1 and CDR2 (germline): MNHEY, SVGAGI. This CDR3 has 16 amino acids. Trimming took 0 bases from V and 2 from J; bases not matched to a gene: 7. This CDR3 reads CASSYSTQGQTYEQYF. CDR3 DNA: TGTGCCAGCAGTTACTCGACACAGGGGCAAACCTACGAGCAGTACTTC.

The chain carries TRBV7-6 and TRBJ1-2, with TRBD1 identical over 9 bases. CDR1 is SGHVS, CDR2 FNYEAQ, per germline. This CDR3 is built from 15 residues. With 4 bases clipped from V and 6 bases from J, the junction kept 9 bases outside the gene matches. Written as DNA, the CDR3 is TGTGCCAGCAGCTCATCGGACAGGGGATGGGATGGCTACACCTTC. The encoded protein is CASSSSDRGWDGYTF.

The chain links TRBV6-2 or TRBV6-3 to TRBJ2-7; the match to TRBD1 covers 8 bases. V gave up 5 bases and J gave up 6 bases; unmatched junction bases: 9. CDR1 is MNHEY and CDR2 is SVGEGT in the germline V gene. The length of the CDR3 is 14 residues. CDR3 amino acids: CASSTPGGTPEQYF. In nucleotides, the CDR3 is TGTGCCAGCAGTACCCCAGGGGGCACCCCCGAGCAGTACTTC.

The chain combines TRBV5-6 with TRBJ2-1; D is possibly TRBD1 or TRBD2 (6 bases each). The CDR3 covers 14 residues. Trimming cost V 4 bases and J 7 bases, with 15 bases left between them. Looked up from germline, CDR1 is SGHDT and CDR2 is YYEEEE. DNA of the CDR3: TGTGCCAGCAGCCTTCGGCAGGGGAGGAATGAGCAGTTCTTC. Encoded protein: CASSLRQGRNEQFF.

Ten or more counts support this clonotype. The V gene is TRBV20-1, the J gene TRBJ1-2; TRBD1 agrees at 7 bases. The CDR3 is 12 residues long. V shed 5 bases, J shed 3 bases, and the junction held 3 bases outside the gene matches. CDR1 and CDR2 from the germline V gene are DFQATT and SNEGSKA (reference sequence). The CDR3 nucleotides are TGCAGTGCTCGACAGGGATACTATGGCTACACCTTC. Translation gives CSARQGYYGYTF.

This clonotype came up a few times. The chain links TRBV6-1 to TRBJ2-2; the match to TRBD1 covers 10 bases. This CDR3 region has 14 residues. Per the germline V gene, CDR1 is MNHNS and CDR2 is SASEGT. The junction had 2 bases not matched to a gene; V was cut back by 6 bases and J by 4 bases. CDR3 DNA: TGTGCCAGCAGGACAGGGGGCCCCACCGGGGAGCTGTTTTTT. Translation gives CASRTGGPTGELFF.

The chain uses TRBV15 and TRBJ2-7; D is possibly TRBD2 (7 bases). The V and J ends lost 0 bases and 5 bases respectively, with 14 bases between them. This CDR3 spans 15 amino acids. The germline V gene has CDR1 LNHNV and CDR2 YYDKDF (reference sequence). The CDR3 DNA reads TGTGCCACCAGCAGAGATCGCGGGGGCCAGAACGAGCAGTACTTC. Its protein is CATSRDRGGQNEQYF.

V is TRBV28 and J is TRBJ2-7, with 7 nucleotides matching TRBD1. Germline CDR1 MDHEN, CDR2 SYDVKM. This CDR3 has 13 amino acids. The J segment lost 3 bases and the V segment lost 6 bases, leaving 5 bases of the junction unmatched. The chain's CDR3 is CASRRGTDYEQYF. In DNA, the CDR3 is TGTGCCAGCAGGAGAGGGACAGACTACGAGCAGTACTTC.

In its sample, this clonotype was seen many times. V is TRBV6-2 or TRBV6-3 and J is TRBJ1-5; 8 bases are a match to TRBD1. The CDR3 runs 14 residues. V was pared by 4 bases and J by 7 bases, with 6 bases of the junction left unmatched. CDR1 MNHEY and CDR2 SVGEGT come from the germline V gene. The CDR3 here is CASSWRDRGQPQHF. The CDR3 nucleotides are TGTGCCAGCAGTTGGAGAGACAGGGGACAGCCCCAGCATTTT.

This clonotype occurred a few times. The chain carries TRBV29-1 and TRBJ2-1, with D hard to call. The germline V and J ends were trimmed by 0 bases and 5 bases, with 11 bases remaining between them. Germline V gene sequence: CDR1 SQVTM, CDR2 ANQGSEA. The CDR3 has 14 residues. The CDR3 DNA reads as TGCAGCGTTGAAGATCCGCCCCACGACAATGAGCAGTTCTTC. Its translation is CSVEDPPHDNEQFF.

This chain links TRBV20-1 with TRBJ2-5; 8 bases map to TRBD2. After removal of 2 bases from V and 1 base from J, the junction contained 3 bases not matched to a gene. CDR1 and CDR2 (germline): DFQATT, SNEGSKA (reference sequence). This CDR3 spans 14 amino acids. CDR3 DNA: TGCAGTGCTAGAAAGGGGACTAGCCAAGAGACCCAGTACTTC. It encodes CSARKGTSQETQYF.

The chain uses TRBV5-1 and TRBJ2-2; TRBD1 aligns across 7 bases. In germline, CDR1 is SGHRS, CDR2 YFSETQ. The CDR3 spans 12 residues. The trim removed 4 bases at V and 10 bases at J, leaving 4 bases unmatched. CDR3 residues: CASSGTGVELFF. The DNA of the CDR3 is TGCGCCAGCAGCGGTACAGGGGTGGAGCTGTTTTTT. The full variable domain, completed using reference TRBV5-1 and TRBJ2-2, is KAGVTQTPRYLIKTRGQQVTLSCSPISGHRSVSWYQQTPGQGLQFLFEYFSETQRNKGNFPGRFSGRQFSNSRSEMNVSTLELGDSALYLCASSGTGVELFFGEGSRLTVL.

The chain recombines TRBV7-2 with TRBJ1-5; TRBD1 matches 8 bases. The CDR3 is made up of 13 amino acids. V was pared by 5 bases and J by 7 bases, with 4 bases of the junction left unmatched. Germline V CDR1 and CDR2: SGHTA, FQGNSA. The CDR3 region is CASSAGQGQPQHF. The DNA of the CDR3 is TGTGCCAGCAGCGCCGGACAGGGCCAGCCCCAGCATTTT.

The V and J genes are TRBV3-1 and TRBJ2-2, with TRBD1 as a possible D gene (6 bases). CDR3 length: 16 amino acids. The germline V and J ends were trimmed by 2 bases and 7 bases, with 17 bases remaining between them. Germline V gene sequence: CDR1 LGHDT, CDR2 YNNKEL (reference sequence). CDR3: CASSQKITGRSGELFF. CDR3 sequence (DNA): TGTGCCAGCAGCCAAAAGATTACAGGGAGAAGCGGGGAGCTGTTTTTT.